Below, 14 T cell receptor beta chains from the same sample are listed, as sequenced in a study of cytomegalovirus exposure and HLA in healthy donors. PCR primers comprised 60 Vbeta and 13 Jbeta primers. Clones were read by immunoSEQ multiplex PCR, and TCRdb kept only the in-frame ones, dropping some. Of about 160,000 clones in the sample, 60% to 85% were seen once. Sequencing was carried out using PBMCs. These receptors came from a man aged 25-45 years in good health and CMV-seropositive.

The rearrangement links TRBV6-1 to TRBJ2-7, with unresolved D. CDR3 size: 10 residues. CDR1 is MNHNS, CDR2 SASEGT, per germline. V lost 10 bases and J 7 bases, leaving 11 bases between the germline ends. This CDR3 reads CATMAREQYF. Here the CDR3 DNA reads TGTGCCACCATGGCCAGGGAGCAGTACTTC.

The J gene is TRBJ2-3, the V gene TRBV2; D is possibly TRBD2 (5 bases). V was cut by 6 bases and J by 4 bases, with 11 bases left in between. Per germline, CDR1 SNHLY and CDR2 FYNNEI. The CDR3 spans 13 residues. Here the CDR3 DNA reads TGTGCCAGCAGGAGGGCGGATTCAGATACGCAGTATTTT. Protein product: CASRRADSDTQYF.

The chain couples TRBV19 to TRBJ1-2; 8 bases agree with TRBD1. V was pared by 4 bases and J by 2 bases, with 6 bases of the junction left unmatched. Germline values: CDR1 LNHDA, CDR2 SQIVND (reference sequence). The CDR3 has 15 residues. The CDR3 bases are TGTGCCAGTAGTAGAGACAGGGGACGGAACTATGGCTACACCTTC. Protein sequence: CASSRDRGRNYGYTF.

The chain combines TRBV7-3 with TRBJ2-7; TRBD1 agrees at 7 bases. CDR3 length: 15 amino acids. J lost 5 bases, V lost 4 bases, and 11 bases had no gene match. CDR1 and CDR2 (germline): SGHTA, FQGTGA. CDR3 sequence (DNA): TGTGCCAGCAGCTCGGGACAGCCAGGTTTCGACGAGCAGTACTTC. It codes for CASSSGQPGFDEQYF.

The V and J genes are TRBV4-2 and TRBJ1-6, with 8 bases lining up with TRBD1. The germline gives CDR1 LGHNA, CDR2 YNFKEQ. This CDR3 region has 19 residues. The V and J ends lost 0 bases and 1 base, in that order; junction bases with no gene match: 8. CDR3 residues: CASSQDAAGGGSYNSPLHF. CDR3 coding DNA: TGTGCCAGCAGCCAAGATGCCGCAGGGGGCGGGTCCTATAATTCACCCCTCCACTTT.

The V call is TRBV27, the J call TRBJ2-7, with D tentatively TRBD1 (6 bases). The CDR3 contains 16 residues. V was pared by 6 bases and J by 3 bases, with 21 bases between. Germline-derived CDR1 and CDR2 are MNHEY and SMNVEV (reference sequence). CDR3 DNA: TGTGCCAGCAGCACACTTATCAGGGGTTACGGCTACGAGCAGTACTTC. Its protein product is CASSTLIRGYGYEQYF.

CDR3 in amino acids: CASSPPLFRGRSDTQYF. The CDR3 DNA follows: TGCGCCAGCAGCCCCCCTTTATTCAGGGGGCGCTCAGATACGCAGTATTTT. The rearrangement links TRBV4-1 to TRBJ2-3; 8 bases fit TRBD1. Germline CDR1 MGHRA, CDR2 YSYEKL. The CDR3 consists of 17 residues. Trimming removed 4 bases from V and 4 bases from J; junction bases left unmatched: 13.

V gene TRBV7-9 combines with J gene TRBJ2-7, with D possibly matching TRBD2 (6 bases). The CDR3 loop spans 12 amino acids. Germline V gives CDR1 SEHNR, CDR2 FQNEAQ (reference sequence). The V gene lost 5 bases and the J gene lost 4 bases, with 9 bases spanning the gap. CDR3 in amino acids: CASSPRGYEQYF. The CDR3 DNA sequence: TGTGCCAGCAGCCCTCGGGGGTACGAGCAGTACTTC.

The genes are TRBV4-1 and TRBJ2-7, with 13 bases aligning to TRBD2. This CDR3 region has 16 residues. V dropped 4 bases and J dropped 1; count of bases not matched to a gene: 4. Germline V gene sequence: CDR1 MGHRA, CDR2 YSYEKL. CDR3 DNA sequence: TGCGCCAGCAGCCTGGGACTAGCGGGACTTTCCTACGAGCAGTACTTC. This codes for CASSLGLAGLSYEQYF.

The chain recombines TRBV12-5 with TRBJ2-1; D might be TRBD1 (6 bases). The CDR3 is 15 residues long. Germline assignment: CDR1 LGHNT and CDR2 FRNRAP. Trimming removed 4 bases from V and 3 bases from J, with 13 bases in between. This chain's CDR3 is CASGWGTRGYNEQFF. The CDR3 nucleotides are TGTGCTAGTGGTTGGGGGACAAGGGGCTACAATGAGCAGTTCTTC.

This sequence joins TRBV5-1 and TRBJ2-5, with 8 bases that match TRBD2. This CDR3 is 15 amino acids long. Germline V gene lookup returns CDR1 SGHRS and CDR2 YFSETQ. The V gene end was trimmed by 4 bases and the J gene end by 5 bases; junction bases not matched to a gene: 10. The CDR3 bases are TGCGCCAGCAGCGCCCCGGGGGGGCCTAGGGAGACCCAGTACTTC. It codes for CASSAPGGPRETQYF. The full variable domain, completed using reference TRBV5-1 and TRBJ2-5, is KAGVTQTPRYLIKTRGQQVTLSCSPISGHRSVSWYQQTPGQGLQFLFEYFSETQRNKGNFPGRFSGRQFSNSRSEMNVSTLELGDSALYLCASSAPGGPRETQYFGPGTRLLVL.

This chain links TRBV30 with TRBJ2-7; TRBD2 might be the D (5 bases). V shed 2 bases and J shed 6 bases, with 20 bases lying between them. The CDR3 consists of 15 residues. Germline V gene lookup returns CDR1 GTSNPN and CDR2 SVGIG (reference sequence). The CDR3 DNA follows: TGTGCCTGGAGTTATAGCGCCCTTCCCCCATCCGAGCAGTACTTC. Protein product: CAWSYSALPPSEQYF.

The table lists this clone with a few counts. The V call is TRBV7-2, the J call TRBJ2-3; 10 nucleotides match TRBD2. This CDR3 is built from 17 residues. Germline CDR1 SGHTA, CDR2 FQGNSA. The V gene end was trimmed by 3 bases and the J gene end by 4 bases; junction bases not matched to a gene: 10. The CDR3 reads CASSFLASGGRADTQYF. The CDR3 DNA sequence: TGTGCCAGCAGCTTTTTGGCTAGCGGGGGTCGTGCAGATACGCAGTATTTT. The full variable domain, with the rest looked up from reference TRBV7-2 and TRBJ2-3, is GAGVSQSPSNKVTEKGKDVELRCDPISGHTALYWYRQSLGQGLEFLIYFQGNSAPDKSGLPSDRFSAERTGGSVSTLTIQRTQQEDSAVYLCASSFLASGGRADTQYFGPGTRLTVL.

The chain is built from TRBV5-4 and TRBJ2-3; D unclear. Trimming cost V 0 bases and J 1 base, with 3 bases left between them. The CDR3 contains 13 residues. Germline CDR1 and CDR2: SGHNT and YYREEE (reference sequence). As DNA, the CDR3 is TGTGCCAGCAGCTTGGCCGGCACAGATACGCAGTATTTT. Amino acid sequence: CASSLAGTDTQYF.